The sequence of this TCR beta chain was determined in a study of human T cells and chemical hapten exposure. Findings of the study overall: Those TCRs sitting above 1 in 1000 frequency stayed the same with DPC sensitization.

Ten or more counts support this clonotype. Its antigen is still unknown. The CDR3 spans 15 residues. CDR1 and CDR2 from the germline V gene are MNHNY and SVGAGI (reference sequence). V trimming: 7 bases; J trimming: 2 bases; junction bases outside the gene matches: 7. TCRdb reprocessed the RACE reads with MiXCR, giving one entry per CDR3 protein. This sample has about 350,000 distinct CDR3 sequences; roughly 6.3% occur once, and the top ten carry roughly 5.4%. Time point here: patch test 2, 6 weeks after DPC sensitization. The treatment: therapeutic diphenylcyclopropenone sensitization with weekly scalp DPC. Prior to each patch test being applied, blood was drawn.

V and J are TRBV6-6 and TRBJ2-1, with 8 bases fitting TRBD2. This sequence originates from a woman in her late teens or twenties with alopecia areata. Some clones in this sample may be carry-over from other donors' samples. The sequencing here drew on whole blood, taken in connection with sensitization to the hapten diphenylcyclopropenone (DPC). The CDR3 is CASTPTGGPYNEQFF. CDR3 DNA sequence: TGTGCCAGCACCCCAACGGGGGGGCCCTACAATGAGCAGTTCTTC.